Listed here are 26 T cell receptor beta chains from one sample, sequenced in a study of CD8 T cells in ankylosing spondylitis. TCRdb fed the 5' RACE reads into MiXCR, producing one record per CDR3 protein. The profile shows about 240,000 distinct CDR3 sequences, about 9.1% of them singletons. Sequencing was done on a sample of blood, either unsorted or a sorted T cell fraction (not recorded which). The receptors were gathered from a male donor with ankylosing spondylitis or in good health (not recorded which).

This clonotype was observed at least ten times. The chain is built from TRBV24-1 and TRBJ2-5; perhaps D is TRBD1 or TRBD2 (5 bases each). Germline V CDR1 and CDR2: KGHDR, SFDVKD. V was trimmed by 5 bases and J by 1 base, leaving 10 bases between them. The CDR3 runs 14 residues. The CDR3 DNA reads TGTGCCACCAGTGCGGGACCACCCCAAGAGACCCAGTACTTC. Translation gives CATSAGPPQETQYF.

The V and J genes are TRBV5-1 and TRBJ2-1; D possibly corresponds to TRBD1 (6 bases). The CDR3 contains 14 residues. Germline CDR1 is SGHRS and CDR2 is YFSETQ. The V gene lost 0 bases and the J gene lost 6 bases, with 10 bases spanning the gap. The CDR3 protein is CASSLDRGSNEQFF. The DNA of the CDR3 is TGCGCCAGCAGCTTGGATAGGGGGAGCAATGAGCAGTTCTTC.

In this sample, this clonotype turned up a few times. The rearrangement links TRBV7-2 to TRBJ2-4; 7 nucleotides match TRBD1. In germline, CDR1 is SGHTA, CDR2 FQGNSA. This CDR3 has 15 residues. V shed 6 bases, J shed 5 bases, and the junction held 10 bases outside the gene matches. In DNA, the CDR3 is TGTGCCAGCAGAACCTCCGGGACAGATGAAAACATTCAGTACTTC. This encodes CASRTSGTDENIQYF.

This clonotype showed up many times. This chain's CDR3 is CASSSEVGSSGNTIYF. CDR3 sequence (DNA): TGTGCCAGCAGCTCGGAGGTGGGGTCCTCTGGAAACACCATATATTTT. This sequence joins TRBV11-3 and TRBJ1-3; no reliable D call. The V end was cut by 4 bases, the J end by 0 bases, with 13 bases between. The germline gives CDR1 SGHNT, CDR2 YENEEA. This CDR3 spans 16 amino acids.

About this clonotype: The CDR3 end shows no conserved phenylalanine or tryptophan, and so a read error is likely. The genes are TRBV4-2 and TRBJ1-5; D uncertain. CDR1 is LGHNA and CDR2 is YNFKEQ in the germline V gene. The CDR3 is 13 residues long. Trimming cost V 5 bases and J 6 bases, with 11 bases left between them. This CDR3 is CASSDDFIQPQHS. As DNA, the CDR3 is TGTGCCAGCAGCGACGATTTCATTCAGCCCCAGCATTCT.

Many counts were recorded for this clonotype. The V call is TRBV4-1, the J call TRBJ2-7, with D hard to call. The CDR3 has 14 residues. V was cut by 1 base and J by 4 bases, with 11 bases left in between. Germline V gene sequence: CDR1 MGHRA, CDR2 YSYEKL. CDR3 sequence: CASSQASALYEQYF. Here the CDR3 DNA reads TGCGCCAGCAGCCAAGCGTCCGCGCTGTACGAGCAGTACTTC.

This clonotype turned up a few times. The V gene is TRBV5-6, the J gene TRBJ2-7, with 10 bases matching TRBD2. Germline assignment: CDR1 SGHDT and CDR2 YYEEEE. The J segment lost 2 bases and the V segment lost 4 bases, leaving 3 bases of the junction unmatched. The CDR3 is 14 amino acids. In DNA, the CDR3 is TGTGCCAGCAGCCGTAGCGGGGGGACCTACGAGCAGTACTTC. This gives the protein CASSRSGGTYEQYF.

At least ten counts were recorded for this clonotype. The chain employs TRBV6-5 and TRBJ1-3; possible D gene TRBD1, 5 bases. The CDR3 covers 16 residues. Trimming cost V 2 bases and J 0 bases, with 11 bases left between them. Germline CDR1 MNHEY, CDR2 SVGAGI. CDR3 nucleotides: TGTGCCAGCAGTTACCGCCAGGGCTCCTCTGGAAACACCATATATTTT. Amino acid sequence: CASSYRQGSSGNTIYF.

The chain uses TRBV5-1 and TRBJ2-2, with 10 bases lining up with TRBD2. CDR1 is SGHRS and CDR2 is YFSETQ in the germline V gene. The CDR3 is made up of 15 amino acids. The V segment lost 5 bases and the J segment 5 bases; nucleotides outside the gene matches: 6. CDR3 protein: CASRQGLALTGELFF. CDR3 nucleotides: TGCGCCAGCAGGCAGGGACTAGCGCTGACCGGGGAGCTGTTTTTT.

A few counts support this clonotype. CDR3: CSARGLGHGNEQFF. The CDR3 DNA reads as TGCAGTGCTAGAGGCCTAGGCCATGGCAATGAGCAGTTCTTC. V usage is TRBV20-1 and J usage is TRBJ2-1; no firm D call. Trimming took off 1 base at V and 6 bases at J, with 13 bases between the two ends. Looked up from germline, CDR1 is DFQATT and CDR2 is SNEGSKA (reference sequence). This CDR3 comprises 14 residues.

This clonotype has a count of ten or more. The chain combines TRBV27 with TRBJ2-7; 9 bases agree with TRBD2. The CDR3 is made up of 16 amino acids. The V gene's germline CDR1 is MNHEY and CDR2 SMNVEV (reference sequence). The V gene end was trimmed by 6 bases and the J gene end by 4 bases; junction bases not matched to a gene: 13. The CDR3 here is CASSPIGAGGIYEQYF. CDR3 bases: TGTGCCAGCAGCCCGATCGGAGCGGGAGGCATTTACGAGCAGTACTTC.

This clonotype was observed many times. CDR3 sequence reads: CSAPLAGELHEQFF. The CDR3 nucleotides are TGCAGTGCTCCTCTAGCGGGAGAACTCCATGAGCAGTTCTTC. The rearrangement links TRBV20-1 to TRBJ2-1, with 10 bases that match TRBD2. V dropped 5 bases and J dropped 8; count of bases not matched to a gene: 9. The CDR3 sequence is 14 residues long. In germline, CDR1 is DFQATT, CDR2 SNEGSKA (reference sequence).

This clonotype was recorded at least ten times. V is TRBV6-1 and J is TRBJ1-1; D call uncertain. Germline V gene sequence: CDR1 MNHNS, CDR2 SASEGT. V was pared by 10 bases and J by 4 bases, with 19 bases between. This CDR3 region has 14 residues. The CDR3 DNA is TGTGCCACTAAGTTTCAGGAATTTGGCACTGAAGCTTTCTTT. This sequence encodes CATKFQEFGTEAFF.

This clonotype was counted only a few times. In DNA form, the CDR3 reads TGCAGTGCTAGACTGACAGGGGGCCGTAGTTACACTGAAGCTTTCTTT. It yields the protein CSARLTGGRSYTEAFF. This chain joins TRBV20-1 and TRBJ1-1; 10 nucleotides match TRBD1. The CDR3 sequence is 16 residues long. Per the germline V gene, CDR1 is DFQATT and CDR2 is SNEGSKA (reference sequence). The V and J ends lost 2 bases and 3 bases, in that order; junction bases with no gene match: 9.

This clonotype came up many times. The rearrangement links TRBV7-2 to TRBJ2-2; D remains unclear. The germline V gene has CDR1 SGHTA and CDR2 FQGNSA. Trimming cost V 5 bases and J 3 bases, with 10 bases left between them. This CDR3 region has 14 residues. For the CDR3, the DNA is TGTGCCAGCAGCCTCCTGTCGTACACCGGGGAGCTGTTTTTT. Protein sequence: CASSLLSYTGELFF.

This clonotype was seen ten or more times. The chain joins TRBV5-1 to TRBJ2-3, with 10 nucleotides matching TRBD2. Unmatched junction bases numbered 6, after V lost 4 bases and J lost 4 bases. The CDR3 runs to 15 residues. Germline V lookup: CDR1 SGHRS, CDR2 YFSETQ. The CDR3 nucleotides read TGCGCCAGCAGCGACTCTAGCGGGGGAGCAGATACGCAGTATTTT. It is translated as CASSDSSGGADTQYF.

This clonotype was found many times. The rearrangement links TRBV25-1 to TRBJ2-2, with 9 bases identical to TRBD1. J gave up 7 bases and V 5 bases, and 8 bases lay outside the gene matches. Germline CDR1 MGHDK, CDR2 SYGVNS. CDR3 length: 15 residues. CDR3 amino acids: CASSFTGGRGGELFF. The CDR3 DNA follows: TGTGCCAGCAGTTTTACAGGGGGCAGAGGCGGGGAGCTGTTTTTT.

This clonotype was counted ten times or more. V usage is TRBV15 and J usage is TRBJ1-1; no clear D. The germline V gene encodes CDR1 LNHNV and CDR2 YYDKDF (reference sequence). The CDR3 is made up of 11 amino acids. V was clipped by 9 bases and J by 1 base, with 6 bases between them. As DNA, the CDR3 is TGTGCCACGCGGGCGAACACTGAAGCTTTCTTT. It codes for CATRANTEAFF. Full variable domain (outside the CDR3, taken from reference TRBV15 and TRBJ1-1): DAMVIQNPRYQVTQFGKPVTLSCSQTLNHNVMYWYQQKSSQAPKLLFHYYDKDFNNEADTPDNFQSRRPNTSFCFLDIRSPGLGDTAMYLCATRANTEAFFGQGTRLTVV.

This clonotype was counted many times. The chain couples TRBV10-3 to TRBJ1-5; tentatively, D is TRBD1 (5 bases). Trimming stripped 5 bases from V and 0 bases from J, with 14 bases between. Germline V lookup: CDR1 ENHRY, CDR2 SYGVKD. There are 16 residues in the CDR3. CDR3: CAISSDSLYSNQPQHF. The CDR3 DNA reads as TGTGCCATCAGTTCTGACAGTCTGTATAGCAATCAGCCCCAGCATTTT.

This clonotype was detected only once. This chain links TRBV5-4 with TRBJ2-3; 7 nucleotides agree with TRBD1. After removal of 1 base from V and 3 bases from J, the junction contained 8 bases not matched to a gene. The CDR3 sequence is 16 residues long. Germline assignment: CDR1 SGHNT and CDR2 YYREEE (reference sequence). The CDR3 nucleotides are TGTGCCAGCAGCTTGCCGAACAGGGGATGGACAGATACGCAGTATTTT. Protein sequence: CASSLPNRGWTDTQYF.

This clonotype has a count of ten or more. The chain is built from TRBV12-3 or TRBV12-4 and TRBJ2-1, with 13 bases fitting TRBD2. This CDR3 comprises 17 residues. The V segment lost 6 bases and the J segment 5 bases; nucleotides outside the gene matches: 10. This CDR3 is CASSPFSGLAGHNEQFF. In DNA, the CDR3 is TGTGCCAGCAGCCCATTTTCGGGACTAGCGGGGCACAATGAGCAGTTCTTC.

This clonotype was seen repeatedly, ten times or more. The rearrangement links TRBV27 to TRBJ2-3; D not resolved. From germline, CDR1 is MNHEY and CDR2 SMNVEV (reference sequence). Trimming left V 7 bases short and J 6 bases short, with 11 bases between. The CDR3 totals 12 residues. The CDR3: CASTPLTDTQYF. CDR3 coding DNA: TGTGCCAGCACCCCCTTGACGGATACGCAGTATTTT.

This clonotype has at least ten counts. This chain joins TRBV7-2 and TRBJ2-7, with D perhaps matching TRBD1 (6 bases). Germline V CDR1 and CDR2: SGHTA, FQGNSA. Trimming removed 1 base from V and 1 base from J, with 11 bases in between. The CDR3 extends over 15 amino acids. CDR3 in amino acids: CASSLVQGSSYEQYF. The CDR3 coding sequence is TGTGCCAGCAGCTTAGTTCAGGGGTCGTCCTACGAGCAGTACTTC. Supplemented by reference TRBV7-2 and TRBJ2-7, the full variable domain reads GAGVSQSPSNKVTEKGKDVELRCDPISGHTALYWYRQSLGQGLEFLIYFQGNSAPDKSGLPSDRFSAERTGGSVSTLTIQRTQQEDSAVYLCASSLVQGSSYEQYFGPGTRLTVT.

This clonotype was observed many times. The chain recombines TRBV6-2 or TRBV6-3 with TRBJ2-7; D gene uncertain. Trimming took off 0 bases at V and 5 bases at J, with 8 bases between the two ends. The CDR3 loop spans 13 amino acids. The germline V gene has CDR1 MNHEY and CDR2 SVGEGT. The CDR3 sequence: CASSYSGRHEQYF. In nucleotides, the CDR3 is TGTGCCAGCAGTTACTCGGGCAGACACGAGCAGTACTTC.

This clonotype was recorded at least ten times. The rearrangement joins TRBV6-2 or TRBV6-3 to TRBJ1-1, with D possibly being TRBD1 (5 bases). V was pared by 7 bases and J by 7 bases, with 13 bases between. Germline V CDR1 and CDR2: MNHEY, SVGEGT. The CDR3 is 12 residues long. The CDR3 region has the DNA TGTGCCAGCACCAGGGATTTTGGTGAAGCTTTCTTT. Protein product: CASTRDFGEAFF.

This clonotype showed up many times. V is TRBV5-4 and J is TRBJ2-6; no reliable D call. CDR1 is SGHNT and CDR2 is YYREEE in the germline V gene (reference sequence). CDR3 length: 17 residues. V was pared by 6 bases and J by 0 bases, with 16 bases between. The CDR3 region has the DNA TGTGCCAGCACCTCGTACGGGCGGAGCTCTGGGGCCAACGTCCTGACTTTC. Its protein is CASTSYGRSSGANVLTF.